This TCR beta chain was documented in a study of blood T cell repertoires in COVID-19. This table comes from immunoSEQ multiplex PCR, and its TCRdb copy is limited to in-frame clones, with some not included. The repertoire holds 180,000 or so clones, with 80% to 90% as singletons. This clone turned up a few times. V was shortened by 5 bases and J by 3 bases, with 16 bases between the two germline ends. This CDR3 has 15 amino acids. Per the germline V gene, CDR1 is MNHEY and CDR2 is SVGEGT. The source of this sequence is a woman between 70 and 85 years old with COVID-19, enrolled during active disease. The chain employs TRBV6-2 or TRBV6-3 and TRBJ2-5; D might be TRBD2 (5 bases). Sequenced material: peripheral blood. This chain's CDR3 is CASSPGGAAEETQYF. The CDR3 region has the DNA TGTGCCAGCAGTCCCGGTGGAGCGGCGGAAGAGACCCAGTACTTC.